Detailed here is one T cell receptor beta chain. Its antigen is not known. This sample is drawn from a study of a mutant IDH1 vaccine in newly diagnosed glioma. Some clones are missing from TCRdb's copy, which holds only in-frame ones; the method was immunoSEQ multiplex PCR. The table shows about 94,000 clones, with approximately 89% occurring only once. As to time point: week 47, end of study. Vaccination comprised doses that each held 300 ug of mutant IDH1 20-mer peptide, plus topical imiquimod. Here the sequenced sample was PBMCs, taken from a glioma patient whose treatment included an IDH1 peptide vaccine. The receptor's source is a woman aged 45-60 years with glioma.

CDR3 region: CASRGLELYTF. The CDR3 bases are TGTGCCAGCAGGGGGCTTGAACTCTACACCTTC. This chain links TRBV2 with TRBJ1-2; the D gene is possibly TRBD1 (5 bases). Trimming took off 6 bases at V and 10 bases at J, with 12 bases between the two ends. The CDR3 is made up of 11 amino acids. The germline CDR1 and CDR2 sequences are SNHLY and FYNNEI.